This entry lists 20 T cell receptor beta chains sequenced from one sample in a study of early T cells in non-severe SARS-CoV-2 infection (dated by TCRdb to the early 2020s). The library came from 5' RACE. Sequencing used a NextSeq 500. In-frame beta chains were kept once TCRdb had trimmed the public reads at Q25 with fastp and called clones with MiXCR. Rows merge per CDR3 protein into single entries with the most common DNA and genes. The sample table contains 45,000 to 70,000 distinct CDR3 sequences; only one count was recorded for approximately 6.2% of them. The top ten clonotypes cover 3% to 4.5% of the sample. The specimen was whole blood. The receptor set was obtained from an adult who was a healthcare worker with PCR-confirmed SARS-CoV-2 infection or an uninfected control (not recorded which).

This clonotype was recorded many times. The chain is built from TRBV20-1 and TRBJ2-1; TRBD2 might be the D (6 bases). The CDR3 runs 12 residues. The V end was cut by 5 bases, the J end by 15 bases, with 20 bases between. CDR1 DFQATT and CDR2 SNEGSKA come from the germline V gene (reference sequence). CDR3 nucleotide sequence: TGCAGTGCTCTATGGGACTCAAGTAATCGGTTCTTC. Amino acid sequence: CSALWDSSNRFF.

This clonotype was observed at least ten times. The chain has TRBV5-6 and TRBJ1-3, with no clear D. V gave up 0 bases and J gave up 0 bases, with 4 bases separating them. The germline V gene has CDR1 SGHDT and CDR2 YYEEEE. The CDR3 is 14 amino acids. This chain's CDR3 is CASSLGTSGNTIYF. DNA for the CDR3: TGTGCCAGCAGCTTGGGGACCTCTGGAAACACCATATATTTT.

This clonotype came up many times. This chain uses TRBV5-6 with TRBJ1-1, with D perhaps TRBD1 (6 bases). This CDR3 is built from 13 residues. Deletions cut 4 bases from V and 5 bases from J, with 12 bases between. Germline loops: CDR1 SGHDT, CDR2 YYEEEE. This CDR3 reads CASSPQGLTEAFF. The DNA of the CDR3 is TGTGCCAGCAGCCCCCAGGGGCTTACTGAAGCTTTCTTT.

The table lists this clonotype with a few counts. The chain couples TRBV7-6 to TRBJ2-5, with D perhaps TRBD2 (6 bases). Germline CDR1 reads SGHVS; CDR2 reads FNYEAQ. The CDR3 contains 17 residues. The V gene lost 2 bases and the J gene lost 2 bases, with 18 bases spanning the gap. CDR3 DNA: TGTGCCAGCAGCTTAACCTCTAGCTCGGGGAGGCAAGAGACCCAGTACTTC. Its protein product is CASSLTSSSGRQETQYF.

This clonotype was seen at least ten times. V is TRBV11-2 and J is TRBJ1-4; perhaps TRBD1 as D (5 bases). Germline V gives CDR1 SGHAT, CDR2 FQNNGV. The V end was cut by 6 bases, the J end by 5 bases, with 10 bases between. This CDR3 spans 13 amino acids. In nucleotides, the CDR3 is TGTGCCAGCAGAACGACAGTGAATGAAAAACTGTTTTTT. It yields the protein CASRTTVNEKLFF.

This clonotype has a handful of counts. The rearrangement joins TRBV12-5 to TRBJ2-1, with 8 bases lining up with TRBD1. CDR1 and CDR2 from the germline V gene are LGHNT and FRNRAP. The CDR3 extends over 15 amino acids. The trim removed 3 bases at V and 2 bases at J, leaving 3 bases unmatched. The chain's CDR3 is CASGLRQGTYNEQFF. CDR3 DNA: TGTGCTAGTGGTTTAAGACAGGGGACCTACAATGAGCAGTTCTTC.

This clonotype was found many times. The CDR3 region is CASSFIVGRGGDEQFF. CDR3 bases: TGTGCCAGCAGTTTTATCGTCGGCAGGGGGGGCGATGAGCAGTTCTTC. This chain uses TRBV12-3 or TRBV12-4 with TRBJ2-1; TRBD1 or TRBD2 may be the D gene (7 bases each). V was shortened by 3 bases and J by 8 bases, with 20 bases between the two germline ends. The CDR3 spans 16 residues.

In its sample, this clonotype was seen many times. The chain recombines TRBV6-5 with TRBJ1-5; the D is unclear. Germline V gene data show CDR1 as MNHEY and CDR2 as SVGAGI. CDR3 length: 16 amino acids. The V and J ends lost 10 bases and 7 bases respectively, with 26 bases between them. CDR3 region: CATTDGSPRFRQPQHF. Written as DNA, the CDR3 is TGTGCCACCACGGACGGGTCGCCCCGCTTTCGACAGCCCCAGCATTTT.

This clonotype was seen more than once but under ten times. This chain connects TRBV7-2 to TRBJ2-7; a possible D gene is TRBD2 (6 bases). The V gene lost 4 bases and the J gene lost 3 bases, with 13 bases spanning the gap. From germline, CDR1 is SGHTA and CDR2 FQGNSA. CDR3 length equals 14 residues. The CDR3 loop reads CASSSGLSGYEQYF. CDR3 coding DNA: TGTGCCAGCAGCTCAGGACTTAGCGGCTACGAGCAGTACTTC.

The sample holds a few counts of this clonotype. CDR3 amino acids: CASSFAFRTGLLFF. Here the CDR3 DNA reads TGTGCCAGCAGCTTCGCCTTTAGGACAGGGCTACTGTTTTTT. The chain links TRBV12-3 or TRBV12-4 to TRBJ1-4; 8 bases line up with TRBD1. Trimming removed 6 bases from V and 13 bases from J; junction bases left unmatched: 13. CDR3 length: 14 residues.

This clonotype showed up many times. The CDR3 coding sequence is TGTGCCAGTATCCCGGCGGGACAGCTCCTTAACTATGGCTACACCTTC. Translated: CASIPAGQLLNYGYTF. The rearrangement links TRBV19 to TRBJ1-2; 7 bases are shared with TRBD1. The CDR3 loop spans 16 amino acids. Germline CDR1 is LNHDA and CDR2 is SQIVND (reference sequence). Germline trimming cut 7 bases from V and 1 base from J; bases unmatched to any gene: 12.

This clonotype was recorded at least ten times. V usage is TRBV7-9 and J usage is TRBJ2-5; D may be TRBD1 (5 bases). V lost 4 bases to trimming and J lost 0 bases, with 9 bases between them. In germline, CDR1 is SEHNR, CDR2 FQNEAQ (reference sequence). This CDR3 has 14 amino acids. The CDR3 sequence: CASSSRQHQETQYF. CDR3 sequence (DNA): TGTGCCAGCAGCTCCCGACAGCACCAAGAGACCCAGTACTTC.

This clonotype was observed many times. The CDR3 coding sequence is TGTGCCAGCAGTTTGCGAACCTGGACAGGGGAGAGGAATGAGCAGTTCTTC. It codes for CASSLRTWTGERNEQFF. V usage is TRBV27 and J usage is TRBJ2-1; 9 nucleotides line up with TRBD1. This CDR3 spans 17 amino acids. Germline trimming cut 3 bases from V and 7 bases from J; bases unmatched to any gene: 13. The germline CDR1 and CDR2 sequences are MNHEY and SMNVEV (reference sequence).

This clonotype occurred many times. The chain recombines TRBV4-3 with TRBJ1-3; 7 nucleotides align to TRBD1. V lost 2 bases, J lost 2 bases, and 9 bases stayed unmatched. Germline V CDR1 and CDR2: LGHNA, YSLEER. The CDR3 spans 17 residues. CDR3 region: CASSQRGNGTAGNTIYF. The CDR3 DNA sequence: TGCGCCAGCAGCCAACGCGGGAATGGGACAGCTGGAAACACCATATATTTT.

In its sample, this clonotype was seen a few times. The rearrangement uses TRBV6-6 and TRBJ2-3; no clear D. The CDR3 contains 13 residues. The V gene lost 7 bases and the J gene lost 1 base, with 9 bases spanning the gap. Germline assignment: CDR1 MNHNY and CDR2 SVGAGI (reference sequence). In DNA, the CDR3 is TGTGCCAGCATCGGGCGAGGCACAGATACGCAGTATTTT. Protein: CASIGRGTDTQYF.

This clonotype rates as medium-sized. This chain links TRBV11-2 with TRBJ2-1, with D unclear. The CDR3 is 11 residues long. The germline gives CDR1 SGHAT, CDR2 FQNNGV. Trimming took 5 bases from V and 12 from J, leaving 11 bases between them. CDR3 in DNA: TGTGCCAGCAGCGAGACGTGGGTGCAGTTCTTC. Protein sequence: CASSETWVQFF.

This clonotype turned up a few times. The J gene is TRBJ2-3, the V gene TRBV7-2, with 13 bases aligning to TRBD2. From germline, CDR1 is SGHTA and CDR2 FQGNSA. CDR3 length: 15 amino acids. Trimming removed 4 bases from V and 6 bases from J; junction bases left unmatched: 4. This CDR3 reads CASSYKTSGGDTQYF. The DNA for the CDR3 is TGTGCCAGCAGCTACAAGACTAGCGGGGGGGATACGCAGTATTTT.

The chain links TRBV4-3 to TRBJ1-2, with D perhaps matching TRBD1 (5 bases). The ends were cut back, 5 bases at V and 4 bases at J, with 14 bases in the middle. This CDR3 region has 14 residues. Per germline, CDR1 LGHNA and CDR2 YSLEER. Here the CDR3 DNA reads TGCGCCAGCAGCTCTCCCGGGACCAGCTATGGCTACACCTTC. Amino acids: CASSSPGTSYGYTF.

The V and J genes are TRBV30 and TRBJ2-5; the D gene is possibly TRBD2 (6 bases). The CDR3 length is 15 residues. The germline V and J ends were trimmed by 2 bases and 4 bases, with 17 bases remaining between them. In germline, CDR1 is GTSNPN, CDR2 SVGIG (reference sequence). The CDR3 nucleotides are TGTGCCTGGAGTCCACATCAGACTAGTTCAGAGACCCAGTACTTC. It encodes CAWSPHQTSSETQYF.

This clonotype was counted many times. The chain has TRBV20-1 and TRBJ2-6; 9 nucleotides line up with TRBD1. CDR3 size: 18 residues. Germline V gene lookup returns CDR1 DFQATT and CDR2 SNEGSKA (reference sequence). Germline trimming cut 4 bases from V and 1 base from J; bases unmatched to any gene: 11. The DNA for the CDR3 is TGCAGTGCTACCGGGACAGGGAGATTGGTGTCTGGGGCCAACGTCCTGACTTTC. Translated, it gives CSATGTGRLVSGANVLTF.